This T cell receptor (beta chain) is from a study of monozygotic twins with inflammatory bowel disease. Germline V CDR1 and CDR2: SQVTM, ANQGSEA. This CDR3 has 14 amino acids. Reprocessing the 5' RACE reads, TCRdb reports a single entry for every CDR3 protein and omits DNA. The specimen's table records more than 95,000 distinct CDR3 sequences. Sample: blood. This receptor was identified in a human donor with ulcerative colitis or Crohn's disease, or a healthy co-twin of an affected twin (not recorded which). This chain links TRBV29-1 with TRBJ2-1. Here the CDR3 reads CSVVLESSYNEQFF.